This T cell receptor beta chain was identified during a study of T cell responses to AZD1222 COVID-19 vaccine. The CDR3 is 13 amino acids. The germline CDR1 and CDR2 sequences are LNHDA and SQIVND (reference sequence). V lost 7 bases, J lost 10 bases, and 19 bases lay in between. Some clones are missing from TCRdb's copy, which holds only in-frame ones; the method was immunoSEQ multiplex PCR. In the table there are over 100,000 clones, approximately 91% of which are singletons. The genes are TRBV19 and TRBJ1-2, with a weak D call TRBD1 (5 bases). This material consisted of peripheral blood, taken on day 0 of AZD1222 vaccination. The sequence was collected from an adult in good health. CDR3 coding DNA: TGTGCCAGTACCCGTTGGGTGCAGGGCGACTACACCTTC. Protein: CASTRWVQGDYTF.